These T cell receptor beta chains were read from a single sample in a study of T cell responses to AZD1222 COVID-19 vaccine. The repertoire was sequenced with immunoSEQ multiplex PCR; TCRdb's copy has only in-frame clones and lacks some. The profile shows roughly 100,000 clones, 80% to 95% of them singletons. Sequenced here: peripheral blood, sampled on day 0 of AZD1222 vaccination. These receptors were obtained from an adult in good health. The conserved cysteine and the conserved F or W are not part of the CDR3 here. Fields, in order: V gene, D gene, CDR3 protein. The D gene is left open where the match is weak.

TRBV29-1,.,SVRIHWATEAF
TRBV2,.,ASSNNREETQY
TRBV11-3,TRBD1,ASTGQGDTEAF
TRBV6-4,.,ASSLDCYEQY
TRBV6-5,.,ASSTGDSKETQY
TRBV5-1,.,ASSLNAGNPEAF
TRBV28,.,ASSIPPGEQY
TRBV7-2,TRBD2,ASSYLAGGTYEQY
TRBV29-1,TRBD1,SVGQGSNYGYT
TRBV7-2,TRBD2,ASSLDGGGAIGYEQY
TRBV25-1,.,ASSGGRNLYGYT
TRBV18,TRBD2,ASSPGAGKNEQF